The present T cell receptor beta chain was sequenced within a study of regulatory T cells in long-lasting Graves disease. This sample's time point: newly diagnosed GD, antithyroid drugs for less than 3 months. TCR sequences were obtained from RNA taken from PBMCs. Libraries of TCR beta came from iRepertoire HTBI primers plus Arm-PCR of CDR3 regions. One entry per CDR3 protein results from TCRdb running MiXCR on the multiplex PCR reads. This sample has under 700,000 distinct CDR3 sequences, with roughly 16% found just once. The CDR3 contains 12 residues. Trimming removed 5 bases from V and 12 bases from J, with 14 bases in between. Germline V CDR1 and CDR2: SGHAT, FQNNGV. These data were also filed under a second study, of T cells in Graves' hyperthyroidism and ophthalmopathy.

The receptor was isolated from a woman aged 35-60 years with Graves disease. Sequenced material: peripheral blood mononuclear cells (PBMCs), taken at new diagnosis, from a patient treated with antithyroid drugs. The chain carries TRBV11-2 and TRBJ2-1; D uncertain. CDR3 residues: CASSHRRDGQFF. CDR3 coding DNA: TGTGCCAGCAGCCATCGAAGGGATGGGCAGTTCTTC.